The 25 T cell receptor beta chains in this list originate from one sample, sequenced in a study of blood T cell repertoires in COVID-19 (dated by TCRdb to 2020 to 2021). Libraries were prepared through the immunoSEQ multiplex PCR assay. TCRdb took this table from immuneACCESS and kept in-frame rearrangements with V and J called. Such tables lack part of the clones; where checked against another copy, unresolved V genes explain under half of the gap, and the rest is unexplained. Within this sample are just over 45,000 clones, with over 70% of them counted one time only. The ten largest account for approximately 4.7% of the sample. The material sequenced was peripheral blood. The receptors were sampled from a human donor in a cohort sampled during active COVID-19.

The chain uses TRBV9 and TRBJ2-4; 8 positions match TRBD2. The germline V gene has CDR1 SGDLS and CDR2 YYNGEE. This CDR3 contains 19 residues. Trimming took 0 bases from V and 5 from J; bases not matched to a gene: 16. In nucleotides, the CDR3 is TGTGCCAGCAGCGTAGGAGTCGCGGGAGGAAGCGCCAGCCAAAACATTCAGTACTTC. Its translation is CASSVGVAGGSASQNIQYF.

This clone was counted a single time. V gene TRBV7-6 combines with J gene TRBJ2-7; 16 nucleotides align to TRBD2. Germline loops: CDR1 SGHVS, CDR2 FNYEAQ. J gave up 4 bases and V 0 bases, and 6 bases lay outside the gene matches. CDR3 length equals 18 residues. The CDR3 reads CASSLARGLAGGRYEQYF. In DNA form, the CDR3 reads TGTGCCAGCAGCTTAGCTAGGGGACTAGCGGGAGGGCGGTACGAGCAGTACTTC.

CDR3 region: CASRQYGSSYEQYF. In nucleotides, the CDR3 is TGTGCCAGCAGACAGTACGGGAGCTCCTACGAGCAGTACTTC. The genes are TRBV27 and TRBJ2-7; D may be TRBD2 (6 bases). Looked up from germline, CDR1 is MNHEY and CDR2 is SMNVEV (reference sequence). Trimming removed 6 bases at V and 0 bases at J, with 12 bases between. CDR3 length: 14 amino acids.

The CDR3 reads CASSPVAGELYGYTF. CDR3 coding DNA: TGTGCCAGCTCACCCGTGGCAGGGGAGCTCTATGGCTACACCTTC. The V call is TRBV18, the J call TRBJ1-2, with a tentative D call TRBD1 (6 bases). V was trimmed by 3 bases and J by 4 bases, leaving 15 bases between them. The germline V gene has CDR1 KGHSH and CDR2 LQKENI. The CDR3 has 15 residues.

V and J are TRBV20-1 and TRBJ2-1, with TRBD2 identical over 14 bases. CDR1 is DFQATT and CDR2 is SNEGSKA in the germline V gene (reference sequence). The CDR3 runs to 18 residues. Germline trimming cut 3 bases from V and 7 bases from J; bases unmatched to any gene: 14. The CDR3 DNA follows: TGCAGTGCTAGTAGGGGTTTGGGACTAGCGGGAGTCAGAAATGAGCAGTTCTTC. Translating gives CSASRGLGLAGVRNEQFF.

This sequence joins TRBV4-2 and TRBJ2-7, with no clear D. The CDR3 contains 13 residues. V was trimmed by 0 bases and J by 6 bases, leaving 9 bases between them. Per germline, CDR1 LGHNA and CDR2 YNFKEQ. The CDR3 sequence: CASSQEASREQYF. As DNA, the CDR3 is TGTGCCAGCAGCCAAGAAGCGTCTCGCGAGCAGTACTTC.

This chain joins TRBV19 and TRBJ2-1, with D perhaps TRBD2 (6 bases). Germline CDR1 is LNHDA and CDR2 is SQIVND (reference sequence). The V end was cut by 7 bases, the J end by 5 bases, with 15 bases between. The length of the CDR3 is 14 residues. The CDR3 loop is CASTTGLYNNEQFF. The CDR3 DNA reads as TGTGCCAGTACCACGGGACTCTATAACAATGAGCAGTTCTTC.

The chain joins TRBV6-5 to TRBJ2-5, with 10 nucleotides matching TRBD1. V lost 6 bases to trimming and J lost 2 bases; unmatched junction nucleotides: 6. CDR1 and CDR2 (germline): MNHEY, SVGAGI. The CDR3 covers 15 residues. This CDR3 reads CASSAGTGAQETQYF. In nucleotides, the CDR3 is TGTGCCAGCAGCGCCGGGACAGGGGCGCAAGAGACCCAGTACTTC.

The chain carries TRBV11-2 and TRBJ1-5, with TRBD1 matching 9 bases. The trim removed 5 bases at V and 3 bases at J, leaving 2 bases unmatched. CDR1 and CDR2 (germline): SGHAT, FQNNGV. This CDR3 has 14 residues. The CDR3 DNA follows: TGTGCCAGCAGCAGGACAGGGGACAATCAGCCCCAGCATTTT. The encoded protein is CASSRTGDNQPQHF.

The chain is built from TRBV6-5 and TRBJ2-3; 9 positions match TRBD2. The CDR3 extends over 14 amino acids. CDR1 and CDR2 from the germline V gene are MNHEY and SVGAGI. The V segment lost 8 bases and the J segment 3 bases; nucleotides outside the gene matches: 6. The CDR3 region has the DNA TGTGCCAGCGCGAGACTAGCGGTTACAGATACGCAGTATTTT. Its translation is CASARLAVTDTQYF.

The V gene is TRBV5-1, the J gene TRBJ2-6, with 9 bases lining up with TRBD1. The CDR3 is 16 residues long. Unmatched junction bases numbered 4, after V lost 6 bases and J lost 0 bases. CDR1 is SGHRS and CDR2 is YFSETQ in the germline V gene. Here the CDR3 reads CASTWGQGSGANVLTF. The CDR3 DNA follows: TGCGCCAGCACCTGGGGACAGGGCTCTGGGGCCAACGTCCTGACTTTC.

CDR3 residues: CASSRQGTDTQYF. Written as DNA, the CDR3 is TGTGCCAGCAGTCGACAGGGGACAGATACGCAGTATTTT. V gene TRBV7-3 combines with J gene TRBJ2-3; 8 bases are a match to TRBD1. Trimming took 6 bases from V and 3 from J; bases not matched to a gene: 2. The germline V gene encodes CDR1 SGHTA and CDR2 FQGTGA. The CDR3 is 13 amino acids.

The V call is TRBV3-1 (or the pseudogene TRBV3-2), the J call TRBJ2-7; 11 nucleotides align to TRBD2. There are 15 residues in the CDR3. CDR1 and CDR2 from the germline V gene are LGHDT and YNNKEL (reference sequence). V lost 4 bases, J lost 4 bases, and 6 bases stayed unmatched. CDR3 sequence: CASSRIAGGPYEQYF. As DNA, the CDR3 is TGTGCCAGCAGCCGCATAGCGGGAGGGCCTTACGAGCAGTACTTC.

This clone appeared a single time. The chain links TRBV10-1 to TRBJ2-3; 7 nucleotides line up with TRBD2. This CDR3 is built from 16 residues. V lost 6 bases, J lost 1 base, and 10 bases stayed unmatched. Germline CDR1 reads WNHNN; CDR2 reads SYGVQD (reference sequence). CDR3 nucleotide sequence: TGCGCCAGCAGCCTCCGGGGGGTTCTCGGCACAGATACGCAGTATTTT. Translated, it gives CASSLRGVLGTDTQYF.

The chain is built from TRBV19 and TRBJ2-1; no clear D gene. V shed 5 bases and J shed 3 bases, with 11 bases lying between them. Germline CDR1 is LNHDA and CDR2 is SQIVND (reference sequence). The CDR3 runs 14 residues. CDR3 bases: TGTGCCAGTAGTGTGGTAGCCATCTACAATGAGCAGTTCTTC. This sequence encodes CASSVVAIYNEQFF.

This chain joins TRBV28 and TRBJ2-5, with D hard to call. The CDR3 totals 12 residues. From germline, CDR1 is MDHEN and CDR2 SYDVKM. Trimming took 7 bases from V and 5 from J, leaving 11 bases between them. The CDR3, as DNA: TGTGCCAGCACCTCAGGATTTGAGACCCAGTACTTC. Protein: CASTSGFETQYF.

The chain is built from TRBV5-4 and TRBJ1-4, with 8 bases identical to TRBD1. Germline V gene sequence: CDR1 SGHNT, CDR2 YYREEE (reference sequence). The CDR3 sequence is 16 residues long. J gave up 6 bases and V 4 bases, and 11 bases lay outside the gene matches. The CDR3 loop is CASSPSQGAPHEKLFF. The CDR3 bases are TGTGCCAGCAGCCCCTCTCAGGGGGCGCCCCATGAAAAACTGTTTTTT.

This CDR3 reads CASSTDRGPTEAFF. The CDR3 DNA reads TGTGCCAGCAGCACGGACAGGGGGCCCACTGAAGCTTTCTTT. The V and J genes are TRBV13 and TRBJ1-1; 11 nucleotides line up with TRBD1. This CDR3 region has 14 residues. J lost 4 bases, V lost 5 bases, and 3 bases had no gene match. Germline V lookup: CDR1 PRHDT, CDR2 FYEKMQ (reference sequence). Based on the CDR3 plus reference TRBV13 and TRBJ1-1, the full variable domain is AAGVIQSPRHLIKEKRETATLKCYPIPRHDTVYWYQQGPGQDPQFLISFYEKMQSDKGSIPDRFSAQQFSDYHSELNMSSLELGDSALYFCASSTDRGPTEAFFGQGTRLTVV.

The rearrangement joins TRBV15 to TRBJ2-7; 8 positions agree with TRBD1. The germline V gene encodes CDR1 LNHNV and CDR2 YYDKDF (reference sequence). The CDR3 consists of 16 residues. Unmatched junction bases numbered 6, after V lost 1 base and J lost 1 base. The CDR3 DNA reads as TGTGCCACCAGCAGAGGGGGGCAGGGGGCATCCTACGAGCAGTACTTC. Its protein product is CATSRGGQGASYEQYF.

CDR3 residues: CASSLRDRGAEQYF. CDR3 DNA sequence: TGTGCCAGCTCCCTCCGGGACAGAGGTGCCGAGCAGTACTTC. The genes are TRBV18 and TRBJ2-7, with TRBD1 matching 7 bases. The CDR3 sequence is 14 residues long. CDR1 and CDR2 from the germline V gene are KGHSH and LQKENI. Trimming removed 6 bases from V and 6 bases from J; junction bases left unmatched: 11.

This clone occurred once. CDR3 sequence reads: CASSQRDSSTDTQYF. The CDR3 nucleotides are TGCGCCAGCAGCCAGCGGGACAGTAGCACAGATACGCAGTATTTT. The genes are TRBV4-3 and TRBJ2-3, with D perhaps matching TRBD1 (7 bases). CDR1 LGHNA and CDR2 YSLEER come from the germline V gene. Trimming stripped 3 bases from V and 0 bases from J, with 10 bases between. The CDR3 covers 15 residues.

The rearrangement joins TRBV20-1 to TRBJ2-5, with 12 bases that match TRBD2. V shed 3 bases, J shed 3 bases, and the junction held 8 bases outside the gene matches. CDR1 DFQATT and CDR2 SNEGSKA come from the germline V gene (reference sequence). This CDR3 contains 16 residues. CDR3 residues: CSASFLGLAGKETQYF. CDR3 coding DNA: TGCAGTGCTAGTTTCCTCGGACTAGCGGGAAAAGAGACCCAGTACTTC.

The chain couples TRBV5-1 to TRBJ2-3; the match to TRBD2 covers 9 bases. There are 15 residues in the CDR3. Trimming removed 0 bases from V and 4 bases from J; junction bases left unmatched: 3. The germline gives CDR1 SGHRS, CDR2 YFSETQ. CDR3 residues: CASSLASGNADTQYF. CDR3 DNA sequence: TGCGCCAGCAGCTTGGCTAGCGGGAACGCAGATACGCAGTATTTT.

The chain employs TRBV9 and TRBJ2-5; 10 nucleotides line up with TRBD2. The CDR3 extends over 15 amino acids. Germline assignment: CDR1 SGDLS and CDR2 YYNGEE. The junction had 8 bases not matched to a gene; V was cut back by 4 bases and J by 5 bases. The CDR3: CASSSGTSVRETQYF. CDR3 in DNA: TGTGCCAGCAGCTCTGGGACTAGCGTTCGGGAGACCCAGTACTTC.

The chain combines TRBV11-2 with TRBJ2-7; 7 nucleotides match TRBD2. This CDR3 has 19 residues. The germline gives CDR1 SGHAT, CDR2 FQNNGV. Trimming at V came to 2 bases and at J to 0 bases, leaving 16 bases not matched to a gene. The CDR3 sequence is CASSLSSGGGGRSSYEQYF. The CDR3 bases are TGTGCCAGCAGCTTATCCTCAGGAGGAGGCGGGAGAAGCTCCTACGAGCAGTACTTC.